This T cell receptor (beta chain) was profiled in a study of CD8+ T cells in alopecia areata. Notes on the study in general: Tofacitinib significantly brought down scalp clonality and expanded CD8+ clones among top 100. It was observed that many expanded lesional clones persisted in scalp and blood during tofacitinib.

This CDR3 is 14 amino acids long. V lost 6 bases to trimming and J lost 2 bases, with 14 bases between them. Germline V lookup: CDR1 SQVTM, CDR2 ANQGSEA. This clone was seen a handful of times. Its antigen is unknown. Stated treatment: oral pan-JAK inhibitor, 5-10 mg twice daily. Lesional scalp tissue (obtained by punch biopsy) and peripheral blood were collected from alopecia areata patients. PBMCs provided sorted CD4+ and CD8+ T cells. Investigators isolated RNA and reverse transcribed it into cDNA to act as the sequencing template. Method: immunoSEQ multiplex PCR; TCRdb's copy keeps in-frame clones and lacks some. The sample lists about 180,000 clones, around 58% occurring once.

The receptor's source is a human donor with alopecia areata. The chain has TRBV29-1 and TRBJ2-4; TRBD1 might be the D (6 bases). The sequenced sample was CD4+ T cells sorted from blood, obtained between weeks 55 and 65, from a patient treated with tofacitinib. This chain's CDR3 is CSVQNRASKNIQYF. In DNA, the CDR3 is TGCAGCGTCCAAAACAGGGCGTCCAAAAACATTCAGTACTTC.